The 7 T cell receptor beta chains presented below share a single source sample, sequenced in a study of T cells in Graves' hyperthyroidism and ophthalmopathy. Amplification of TCR beta CDR3 regions was performed using RNA transcripts as template. The TCR CDR3 first-round RT-PCR relied on the HTBI primer set. Using its own MiXCR run on the multiplex PCR reads, TCRdb lists one record per CDR3 protein. The sample shows around 34,000 distinct CDR3 sequences, about 53% of them seen only once. Sample: blood. All receptors derive from a woman between 40 and 50 years old with Graves' ophthalmopathy.

The chain uses TRBV2 and TRBJ2-3; D unclear. CDR1 and CDR2 from the germline V gene are SNHLY and FYNNEI. V lost 7 bases and J 4 bases, leaving 6 bases between the germline ends. This CDR3 is built from 11 residues. The CDR3 nucleotides read TGTGCCAGCACAGTTGCAGATACGCAGTATTTT. This gives the protein CASTVADTQYF.

Many counts were recorded for this clonotype. The chain carries TRBV2 and TRBJ1-1, with 7 bases lining up with TRBD1. The V segment lost 11 bases and the J segment 3 bases; nucleotides outside the gene matches: 9. CDR3 length: 13 amino acids. CDR1 SNHLY and CDR2 FYNNEI come from the germline V gene. The CDR3 is CASEGRGDTEAFF. CDR3 nucleotides: TGTGCCTCGGAGGGCAGGGGGGACACTGAAGCTTTCTTT.

The chain is built from TRBV29-1 and TRBJ2-1; 9 positions agree with TRBD2. The germline CDR1 and CDR2 sequences are SQVTM and ANQGSEA. CDR3 size: 14 residues. The J segment lost 9 bases and the V segment lost 5 bases, leaving 11 bases of the junction unmatched. The CDR3 DNA is TGCAGCGTTTCGGATGGGAGGACTAGCGCTGAGCAGTTCTTC. It codes for CSVSDGRTSAEQFF.

The chain employs TRBV29-1 and TRBJ2-5; D not resolved. Deletions cut 7 bases from V and 5 bases from J, with 5 bases between. The CDR3 loop spans 9 amino acids. CDR1 is SQVTM and CDR2 is ANQGSEA in the germline V gene. The CDR3 DNA sequence: TGCAGCGCCGGGGAGACCCAGTACTTC. This translates into CSAGETQYF.

This chain connects TRBV5-1 to TRBJ2-7; TRBD1 agrees at 8 bases. The CDR3 sequence is 13 residues long. CDR1 is SGHRS and CDR2 is YFSETQ in the germline V gene. V lost 5 bases to trimming and J lost 3 bases; unmatched junction nucleotides: 4. The CDR3 DNA reads as TGCGCCAGCAGGGGGGGACAGGACTACGAGCAGTACTTC. It codes for CASRGGQDYEQYF.

Comment on this clonotype: The junction departs from the called germline gene at one end, perhaps through a read error. The rearrangement uses TRBV4-3 and TRBJ1-1, with D possibly being TRBD1 (6 bases). Germline loops: CDR1 LGHNA, CDR2 YSLEER. This CDR3 region has 13 residues. CDR3 residues: CASRATGNTEACF. The CDR3 DNA sequence: TGCGCCAGCAGGGCGACAGGAAACACTGAAGCTTGCTTT.

The chain combines TRBV9 with TRBJ2-3, with D perhaps matching TRBD2 (6 bases). Trimming removed 0 bases at V and 2 bases at J, with 7 bases between. This CDR3 is built from 14 residues. Germline CDR1 and CDR2: SGDLS and YYNGEE. The CDR3 sequence: CASSVAGVTDTQYF. CDR3 in DNA: TGTGCCAGCAGCGTAGCGGGGGTCACAGATACGCAGTATTTT.